The 27 T cell receptor beta chains given below trace back to one sample, sequenced in a study of OX40 agonist ivuxolimab in advanced cancers. Data came from immunoSEQ multiplex PCR; TCRdb stores just in-frame clones and leaves some out. The table records approximately 71,000 clones, approximately 94% of them present only once. The source material was CD4+ or CD8+ T cells sorted from blood, sampled in a trial of the OX40 agonist ivuxolimab. These TCRs come from an adult with an advanced solid tumor such as melanoma, head and neck, liver or kidney cancer.

The chain joins TRBV19 to TRBJ2-5; D may be TRBD1 (6 bases). Germline V gene sequence: CDR1 LNHDA, CDR2 SQIVND (reference sequence). V shed 4 bases and J shed 2 bases, with 17 bases lying between them. This CDR3 has 16 residues. The CDR3 protein is CASSKLSRDTQETQYF. CDR3 DNA: TGTGCCAGTAGTAAACTCTCCCGGGACACTCAAGAGACCCAGTACTTC.

This chain joins TRBV27 and TRBJ1-2; D remains unclear. Germline CDR1 is MNHEY and CDR2 is SMNVEV (reference sequence). CDR3 size: 14 residues. Trimming took off 6 bases at V and 3 bases at J, with 14 bases between the two ends. The CDR3 here is CASSFVASHYGYTF. DNA of the CDR3: TGTGCCAGCAGCTTTGTTGCATCCCACTATGGCTACACCTTC.

The chain recombines TRBV7-8 with TRBJ2-7, with TRBD2 matching 7 bases. Trimming cost V 5 bases and J 2 bases; bases outside gene matches: 9. Germline-derived CDR1 and CDR2 are SGHVS and FQNEAQ. This CDR3 comprises 15 residues. The CDR3 region is CASSPERGGPYEQYF. The CDR3 DNA follows: TGTGCCAGCAGCCCTGAGCGGGGAGGGCCCTACGAGCAGTACTTC.

The chain combines TRBV6-5 with TRBJ1-5, with 8 bases identical to TRBD1. Germline assignment: CDR1 MNHEY and CDR2 SVGAGI. The CDR3 sequence is 15 residues long. After removal of 3 bases from V and 7 bases from J, the junction contained 8 bases not matched to a gene. The CDR3 protein is CASSYGQGAWQPQHF. CDR3 bases: TGTGCCAGCAGTTATGGGCAGGGGGCCTGGCAGCCCCAGCATTTT.

This clone showed up just once. The V and J genes are TRBV27 and TRBJ1-4; D possibly corresponds to TRBD1 (5 bases). This CDR3 has 14 residues. V shed 2 bases and J shed 8 bases, with 12 bases lying between them. Per germline, CDR1 MNHEY and CDR2 SMNVEV (reference sequence). The CDR3 DNA reads TGTGCCAGCAGTTTAGGGGCGTCAGGCGAAAAACTGTTTTTT. Encoded protein: CASSLGASGEKLFF.

This clone appeared once. This chain connects TRBV4-3 to TRBJ1-2, with D uncertain. CDR1 LGHNA and CDR2 YSLEER come from the germline V gene. The CDR3 loop spans 16 amino acids. With 0 bases removed from V and 3 bases from J, the gap between germline ends came to 14 bases. CDR3 DNA sequence: TGCGCCAGCAGCCAAGATCCCACAGTTGGTGACTATGGCTACACCTTC. This gives the protein CASSQDPTVGDYGYTF.

This clone was recorded once. This chain links TRBV7-9 with TRBJ1-5, with 10 bases identical to TRBD1. Germline V gene data show CDR1 as SEHNR and CDR2 as FQNEAQ (reference sequence). Unmatched junction bases numbered 10, after V lost 2 bases and J lost 12 bases. This CDR3 is built from 15 residues. The CDR3 nucleotides are TGTGCCAGCAGCTTAACCGGGGACAGGGGAGGTCTCCAGCATTTT. Amino acids: CASSLTGDRGGLQHF. Supplemented by reference TRBV7-9 and TRBJ1-5, the full variable domain reads DTGVSQNPRHKITKRGQNVTFRCDPISEHNRLYWYRQTLGQGPEFLTYFQNEAQLEKSRLLSDRFSAERPKGSFSTLEIQRTEQGDSAMYLCASSLTGDRGGLQHFGDGTRLSIL.

The chain uses TRBV7-9 and TRBJ1-2; no firm D call. CDR1 is SEHNR, CDR2 FQNEAQ, per germline (reference sequence). This CDR3 is built from 14 residues. V was cut by 4 bases and J by 4 bases, with 13 bases left in between. CDR3 coding DNA: TGTGCCAGCAGCTCGGACGGAGAAGTCTATGGCTACACCTTC. Residues: CASSSDGEVYGYTF.

The chain uses TRBV7-3 and TRBJ2-7; D perhaps matches TRBD2 (6 bases). With 2 bases removed from V and 0 bases from J, the gap between germline ends came to 11 bases. Per germline, CDR1 SGHTA and CDR2 FQGTGA. The CDR3 runs 15 residues. CDR3 bases: TGTGCCAGCAGCTTATTTGCGGGGAGCTCCTACGAGCAGTACTTC. Amino acid sequence: CASSLFAGSSYEQYF.

This sequence joins TRBV29-1 and TRBJ2-7, with TRBD1 as a possible D gene (6 bases). Germline CDR1 reads SQVTM; CDR2 reads ANQGSEA. V was pared by 4 bases and J by 0 bases, with 13 bases between. The CDR3 is made up of 14 amino acids. The CDR3 reads CSVGSNRDSYEQYF. For the CDR3, the DNA is TGCAGCGTTGGTTCTAACAGGGACTCCTACGAGCAGTACTTC.

The J gene is TRBJ2-1, the V gene TRBV7-2; 8 bases line up with TRBD2. Trimming at V came to 2 bases and at J to 9 bases, leaving 9 bases not matched to a gene. Germline-derived CDR1 and CDR2 are SGHTA and FQGNSA. The CDR3 totals 15 residues. The DNA for the CDR3 is TGTGCCAGCAGCTTACCGACGGGAGGGCCGGCTGAGCAGTTCTTC. Protein: CASSLPTGGPAEQFF.

The V and J genes are TRBV5-4 and TRBJ2-1, with 7 positions matching TRBD1. The CDR3 is made up of 16 amino acids. Germline CDR1 and CDR2: SGHNT and YYREEE (reference sequence). Trimming took 3 bases from V and 3 from J; bases not matched to a gene: 9. CDR3 sequence (DNA): TGTGCCAGCAGCTCCTCACAGGGGCCCAACTACAATGAGCAGTTCTTC. This translates into CASSSSQGPNYNEQFF.

This chain links TRBV7-8 with TRBJ2-3; possible D gene TRBD2, 7 bases. The V gene's germline CDR1 is SGHVS and CDR2 FQNEAQ. The V gene lost 5 bases and the J gene lost 2 bases, with 17 bases spanning the gap. The CDR3 totals 16 residues. The CDR3 spells CASSPGSAGATDTQYF. The CDR3 nucleotides read TGTGCCAGCAGCCCAGGATCCGCGGGGGCCACAGATACGCAGTATTTT.

The count of this clone is one. This chain uses TRBV9 with TRBJ2-1; 12 bases align to TRBD2. The V and J ends lost 0 bases and 6 bases, in that order; junction bases with no gene match: 4. The CDR3 contains 16 residues. The germline V gene has CDR1 SGDLS and CDR2 YYNGEE. The CDR3 DNA sequence: TGTGCCAGCAGCGTAGAGCGGACTAGCGGGGTCAATGAGCAGTTCTTC. Its translation is CASSVERTSGVNEQFF.

V and J are TRBV4-1 and TRBJ2-3; 9 nucleotides line up with TRBD1. Germline CDR1 is MGHRA and CDR2 is YSYEKL. V was pared by 2 bases and J by 6 bases, with 12 bases of the junction left unmatched. CDR3 length: 17 residues. This CDR3 reads CASSQNLRQGVSDTQYF. As DNA, the CDR3 is TGCGCCAGCAGCCAAAACCTCCGACAGGGGGTATCGGATACGCAGTATTTT.

V usage is TRBV10-2 and J usage is TRBJ2-3; D is ambiguous. Trimming left V 7 bases short and J 4 bases short, with 15 bases between. The CDR3 has 14 amino acids. CDR1 and CDR2 (germline): WSHSY, SAAADI. CDR3 in DNA: TGCGCCAGCAAATCCGACATTCCGCCAGATACGCAGTATTTT. Its translation is CASKSDIPPDTQYF.

This chain uses TRBV11-2 with TRBJ2-5; 8 bases line up with TRBD1. The J call may be mistaken, given a closer DNA end match to TRBJ2-7. Germline CDR1 is SGHAT and CDR2 is FQNNGV. This CDR3 has 14 residues. The CDR3 DNA reads TGTGCCAGCAGCTTAGAGGGACAGGACTACGAGCAGTACTTC. Translating it yields CASSLEGQDYEQYF.

The chain employs TRBV5-1 and TRBJ1-1; D gene unclear. Per the germline V gene, CDR1 is SGHRS and CDR2 is YFSETQ. The CDR3 is 12 amino acids. Trimming removed 5 bases at V and 1 base at J, with 6 bases between. The CDR3 sequence: CASRAANTEAFF. For the CDR3, the DNA is TGCGCCAGCAGGGCAGCGAACACTGAAGCTTTCTTT.

The chain couples TRBV28 to TRBJ2-1; TRBD1 or TRBD2 may be the D gene (5 bases each). The CDR3 loop spans 12 amino acids. CDR1 is MDHEN and CDR2 is SYDVKM in the germline V gene. V shed 8 bases and J shed 4 bases, with 9 bases lying between them. CDR3 coding DNA: TGTGCCAGCTCCGAGGGGTACAATGAGCAGTTCTTC. Translating gives CASSEGYNEQFF.

With respect to this clone: Distinct nucleotide sequences in the sample also encode this CDR3. This chain links TRBV9 with TRBJ1-1; D is unresolved. Germline-derived CDR1 and CDR2 are SGDLS and YYNGEE. V was clipped by 0 bases and J by 3 bases, with 6 bases between them. The CDR3 totals 13 residues. Written as DNA, the CDR3 is TGTGCCAGCAGCGTAGGAGGTGACACTGAAGCTTTCTTT. Protein product: CASSVGGDTEAFF.

The genes are TRBV27 and TRBJ2-7, with 8 nucleotides matching TRBD2. This CDR3 is built from 14 residues. Looked up from germline, CDR1 is MNHEY and CDR2 is SMNVEV (reference sequence). The V and J ends lost 5 bases and 0 bases, in that order; junction bases with no gene match: 3. The CDR3 nucleotides read TGTGCCAGCAGTCCGGGACTAGGCTCCTACGAGCAGTACTTC. Translated: CASSPGLGSYEQYF.

The chain joins TRBV7-9 to TRBJ2-7, with unresolved D. The germline V gene encodes CDR1 SEHNR and CDR2 FQNEAQ (reference sequence). CDR3 length equals 12 residues. Trimming left V 7 bases short and J 2 bases short, with 9 bases between. CDR3 in DNA: TGTGCCAGCATCAAGGTACCCTACGAGCAGTACTTC. It encodes CASIKVPYEQYF.

The V gene is TRBV5-8, the J gene TRBJ1-4; 10 bases align to TRBD1. J lost 7 bases, V lost 0 bases, and 9 bases had no gene match. CDR3 size: 17 residues. Germline CDR1 is SGHTS and CDR2 is YDEGEE. The CDR3 is CASSLGTGGISGEKLFF. The CDR3 DNA follows: TGTGCCAGCAGCTTGGGGACAGGGGGGATTTCGGGTGAAAAACTGTTTTTT.

This clone has just one count. The rearrangement joins TRBV9 to TRBJ1-1; TRBD1 might be the D (6 bases). Deletions cut 4 bases from V and 1 base from J, with 8 bases between. The CDR3 sequence is 13 residues long. CDR1 is SGDLS and CDR2 is YYNGEE in the germline V gene. CDR3 amino acids: CASSTTGNTEAFF. The CDR3 bases are TGTGCCAGCAGCACGACAGGGAACACTGAAGCTTTCTTT.

The chain is built from TRBV6-5 and TRBJ1-1; the D is unclear. V lost 3 bases and J 7 bases, leaving 12 bases between the germline ends. The CDR3 is 13 residues long. Germline CDR1 is MNHEY and CDR2 is SVGAGI. The CDR3 here is CASSYGVWDEAFF. As DNA, the CDR3 is TGTGCCAGCAGTTATGGGGTGTGGGATGAAGCTTTCTTT.

CDR3 sequence: CAFRWGGYTF. Here the CDR3 DNA reads TGTGCCTTTAGGTGGGGTGGCTACACCTTC. The chain joins TRBV30 to TRBJ1-2; D remains unclear. The ends were cut back, 7 bases at V and 7 bases at J, with 10 bases in the middle. The CDR3 extends over 10 amino acids. The germline V gene has CDR1 GTSNPN and CDR2 SVGIG (reference sequence).

V and J are TRBV7-3 and TRBJ2-1; 7 nucleotides line up with TRBD1. The junction had 6 bases not matched to a gene; V was cut back by 3 bases and J by 10 bases. The CDR3 extends over 13 amino acids. Germline loops: CDR1 SGHTA, CDR2 FQGTGA. The CDR3 sequence is CASSFIGTAEQFF. The DNA for the CDR3 is TGTGCCAGCAGCTTCATAGGGACAGCCGAGCAGTTCTTC.